This T cell receptor beta chain derives from a study of T cell repertoires in cytomegalovirus infection. On the study more broadly: CMV epitopes in the study were HLA-C-restricted (recently identified) and HLA-B-restricted (well studied). Signatures in public TCR beta sequences pointed to both CMV infection and matching HLA type.

TCRdb called the reads again in MiXCR, with one record for every CDR3 protein. The table has some 310,000 distinct CDR3 sequences, roughly 25% seen once. In regard to this clonotype: Its matching antigen is unknown.

Study conclusions and caveats: Cumulative public TCR beta family frequency identified CMV carriers with the relevant HLA. HLA-C-restricted CMV clonotypes gave the most frequent clonotype in two of eight donors.

Sequences were derived from cultured PBMCs, sampled from culture after CMV antigen stimulation. The TCR comes from a human donor in good health (CMV status not recorded). Some clones in this sample may be carry-over from other donors' samples.

The CDR3 reads CASSYSTGGGYGYTF. In DNA form, the CDR3 reads TGTGCCAGCAGTTACTCGACAGGGGGCGGCTATGGCTACACCTTC. This chain connects TRBV6-6 to TRBJ1-2; TRBD1 agrees at 10 bases. Germline V gene lookup returns CDR1 MNHNY and CDR2 SVGAGI (reference sequence). V was pared by 0 bases and J by 4 bases, with 2 bases of the junction left unmatched. The CDR3 is 15 amino acids.